This paragraph covers one TCR beta chain sequence. Its antigen is currently not known. Base qualities are missing; no much larger clone stands one base away. The sample belongs to a study of cytomegalovirus exposure and HLA in healthy donors (dated by TCRdb to between 2016 and 2019). Notes on the research overall: An earlier analysis of a few hundred of the donors reported 276 Gb of sequence data and 95 million to 130 million unique TCR beta sequences obtained from 150 million to 200 million T cells. An earlier analysis of a few hundred of the donors applied high-throughput TCR beta sequencing to assess whether each TCR beta V gene segment acted as functional or pseudogenic. A later genetic analysis took genome-wide SNP genotypes for about 55% of the 666 donors and used that subset as a discovery cohort. In addition to the first cohort of 666 subjects, a separate validation cohort of 130 or so different subjects was used. To predict cytomegalovirus infection status, the study combined high-throughput TCR immunosequencing, statistical association of individual TCRs with disease status, and machine learning. Roughly 5 DR-DQ haplotypes were handled as single units for association and clustering because linkage in the cohort was strong. Every repertoire in the discovery cohort had been generated on one and the same sequencing platform. The genetic ancestry cluster associated with self-reported Caucasian donors included about 84% of the approximately 400 genotyped donors. An early release covering about 600 HLA-typed donors comprised approximately 290 gigabases of sequencing data and some 79 million unique TCR sequences. Both class I and class II loci were covered by HLA typing, at four-digit resolution. Using immunosequencing, the study profiled T cell repertoires from 666 subjects and related those repertoires to cytomegalovirus serostatus. To study patterns of TCR occurrence, a later analysis re-analyzed previously published TCR beta repertoires from 666 donors and added high-resolution HLA genotyping. Rather than drawing on any new phenotypic data, the later analysis identified candidate immune exposures from TCR beta sequences and the way those sequences occurred across donors. Alongside the repertoire data, information on donor age, sex, ethnicity and CMV serostatus was compiled. The study aimed to test whether signatures of past pathogen exposure could be identified by cataloging public T cell receptors. Typing coverage differed by locus: A, B, C, DRB1 and DQB1 were typed in roughly 620-640 donors, DQA1 in 522, DPA1 in approximately 600, and DPB1 in 472. Among several hundred genotyped donors of the cohort, an average of about 220,000 unique TCR beta nucleotide sequences was sequenced per donor, of which approximately 19% were non-productive.

Findings and caveats that apply to the study as a whole: Because the 87-base-pair reads could not distinguish some IMGT-functional V segments, including TRBV6-2 and TRBV6-3, those segments were excluded. A further reported finding was that TCR beta sequences accurately predicted the HLA-A and HLA-B alleles for most subjects in the first cohort. The study gave a list of around 170 TCR beta chains associated with cytomegalovirus. Presence/absence analyses assumed roughly uniform sequencing depth across donors, an assumption that may not hold. A cluster of highly shared sequence variants was judged likely to represent a technical artifact of the sequencing pipeline. Correlated functional status among segregating V segments might be attributable to linkage disequilibrium, but an unknown experimental factor could not be ruled out. Cytomegalovirus status was reported to be diagnosed by the classifier with high specificity and sensitivity in both the original and validation cohorts. V-gene and J-gene trimming of TCR beta chains was associated with a missense DCLRE1C variant in a later genetic analysis, and the association was replicated in an independent cohort. Broadly in line with IMGT annotations, most TCR beta V segments showed up in productive rearrangements about 90% or about 30% of the time in an earlier analysis of several hundred of the donors. Strong co-occurrence of HLA alleles, especially DR and DQ, made assigning TCR associations to individual alleles difficult. For the cohort, immune exposure information was limited to CMV serostatus. This cohort had only TCR beta chains sequenced, and the lack of alpha or paired-chain data limited which features could be detected. In a later analysis, HLA-associated TCR beta chains were found to be more clonally expanded and to have lower generation probabilities than equally common non-associated chains. Specific HLA alleles were associated with 16,951 TCR beta sequences at a false discovery rate of 0.05 in a later analysis. Most TCR sequences were observed very rarely across donors, whereas some public TCRs were present in many individuals. According to a later analysis, parvovirus B19, influenza, CMV and Epstein-Barr virus appeared linked to several top co-occurrence clusters. In a later analysis, TCR association rates were found to vary across HLA loci, with the most associated TCRs seen for DRB1 alleles and the fewest for HLA-C alleles. In a later genetic analysis, fewer N-insertions in productive TCRs were reported among donors in an Asian-associated ancestry cluster than the approximately 710-donor mean. Because HLA typing was unavailable for some donors at each locus, only the typed subset was used in association tests. A later analysis found that most CMV-associated TCR beta chains appeared HLA-restricted, with HLA associations seemingly driven largely by CMV exposure. The authors suggested that the approach could potentially be extended to other disease states and immunological phenotypes. The earlier analysis of some 540 of the donors excluded approximately 15 rarely observed V segments, including chromosome 9 orphons, because counts were too low. In vitro tests confirmed that a few of the cytomegalovirus-associated TCR beta chains recognize cytomegalovirus antigens.

The library was prepared using the immunoSEQ multiplex PCR assay. A mixture of 60 forward primers for TCR Vbeta segments and 13 reverse primers for TCR Jbeta segments was used in the multiplex PCR. Amplification of the CDR3 region of rearranged TCR beta genes was performed with a multiplex PCR assay on genomic DNA. The Illumina HiSeq System was used to sequence the amplified TCR beta libraries as 87-base-pair reads. The study's own analysis went as follows. A later analysis tallied approximately 87 million unique TCR beta chains across the 666 repertoires, and approximately 9.9 million of those chains were shared by two or more donors. Raw reads were error-corrected and collapsed into unique sequences with a nearest-neighbor algorithm that merged closely related sequences to remove PCR and sequencing errors. V, D and J gene segments were assigned by aligning CDR3 sequences to IMGT reference sequences. For a sequence to be retained, at least a six-nucleotide match to both a V gene segment and a J gene segment was required. A rearrangement counted as productive if the CDR3 had no stop codons and remained in frame with V and J, and every other rearrangement counted as non-productive. Following IMGT convention, CDR3 was defined as the stretch from the second conserved V-encoded cysteine to the conserved J-encoded phenylalanine. The earlier analysis of approximately 590 of the donors excluded any sequence lacking an unambiguous match to a single V gene segment. In an earlier analysis of some 590 of the donors, V segments were called functional above 56.7% productive rearrangements and were called segregating when the between-donor standard deviation exceeded 5%. A statistical classification framework was built for diagnosing cytomegalovirus status from the catalog of TCR beta chain sequences. V and J gene assignment, in a later analysis, came from comparing TCR nucleotide sequences with IMGT/GENE-DB human TR gene sequences. Using the TCRdist pipeline, a later analysis assigned CDR3 sequences along with most-parsimonious VDJ recombination scenarios. In a later analysis, each TCR beta chain was defined by its CDR3 amino acid sequence together with its V-gene family, and reads without a unique V-gene family were excluded. As a way to deal with suspected cross-contamination and a sequencing artifact, a later analysis dropped 450 to 700 nucleotide sequences that were highly shared and had low generation probability. In a later analysis, a clonal expansion index for each public chain was calculated from normalized within-repertoire ranks of inferred template counts. In a later analysis, generation probabilities were computed using a VDJ recombination model fitted to out-of-frame rearrangements, and the results were checked against IGoR. In a later analysis, TCR-TCR, TCR-HLA and TCR-CMV co-occurrence was scored with hypergeometric tests, and a repertoire-size bias correction was applied to TCR pairs. To estimate false discovery rates, a later analysis permuted the HLA or CMV assignments 20 times. In a later analysis, co-occurring TCRs were grouped using DBSCAN, with TCRdist sequence similarity added in when clustering inside HLA-allele-positive subsets. Co-occurrence clustering excluded repertoires with fewer than 30,000 or more than 120,000 public chains, plus five with anomalous nucleotide sharing. Held by TCRdb, this immuneACCESS table contains in-frame sequences only and omits some clones. Under half of the omission traces to an unresolved V gene where checked; the cause of the rest is unknown. Clone size and V and J calls were adopted from that table, with D and trimming inferred from the DNA. This sample holds about 200,000 clones; 75% to 85% were observed only once. The top ten constitute about 3% of the sample.

Measured from the cysteine to the phenylalanine, the CDR3 is 14 residues long. The sequence is cut down to CDR3 DNA, 42 bases in frame from base 1. The germline V gene gives CDR1 as SNHLY and CDR2 as FYNNEI. V sheds 5 bases and J sheds 2 bases, leaving 10 bases between their ends. The cohort was made up of 666 healthy bone marrow donors. At the time of sampling, every cohort member was nominally healthy, though immune exposures that went unrecorded were likely present. The donor tested CMV seronegative and was one of the 352 seronegative cohort members. A peripheral blood sample was provided by each donor, and peripheral blood mononuclear cells were used for TCR beta sequencing. Genomic DNA extraction from the blood cell samples was performed with the Qiagen DNeasy Blood Extraction Kit.

The material sequenced was PBMCs. The chain is assembled from TRBV2 and TRBJ1-3; confidence is insufficient to name the D gene. The receptor comes from a woman aged 40 to 55 in good health and CMV-seronegative. The DNA reads as follows: TGTGCCAGCAGTTTAGCGGGGACTGGAAACACCATATATTTT. This is translated as CASSLAGTGNTIYF.